This T cell receptor beta chain was sequenced in a study of cytomegalovirus exposure and HLA in healthy donors. Study conclusions and caveats: In a later analysis, CMV-associated beta chains were mostly HLA-associated, it appeared.

To note about this clone: As yet, its antigen is unknown.

The CDR3 has 14 residues. CDR1 MGHDK and CDR2 SYGVNS come from the germline V gene. Trimming left V 5 bases short and J 0 bases short, with 8 bases between. PCR amplification relied on 60 Vbeta primers (plus 13 Jbeta primers). Here immunoSEQ multiplex PCR was the method, and the copy in TCRdb shows in-frame clones only, minus some. The sample shows over 150,000 clones, just under 75% of them seen only once. Source material: PBMCs. The receptor was isolated from a man younger than 40 in good health and CMV-seropositive. V usage is TRBV25-1 and J usage is TRBJ2-1, with D perhaps matching TRBD2 (7 bases). The CDR3 loop reads CASSRGASYNEQFF. DNA of the CDR3: TGTGCCAGCAGTCGGGGGGCCTCCTACAATGAGCAGTTCTTC. Full variable domain (remainder filled in from reference TRBV25-1 and TRBJ2-1): EADIYQTPRYLVIGTGKKITLECSQTMGHDKMYWYQQDPGMELHLIHYSYGVNSTEKGDLSSESTVSRIRTEHFPLTLESARPSHTSQYLCASSRGASYNEQFFGPGTRLTVL.